A single sample gave rise to the 18 T cell receptor beta chains below, sequenced in a study of blood T cell repertoires in COVID-19. TCRdb's table, derived via immunoSEQ multiplex PCR, lists solely in-frame clones and lacks some. The sample consists of 330,000 or so clones, approximately 89% of them appearing once. Input material: peripheral blood. The receptors were gathered from a woman aged 55-69 years with COVID-19, enrolled during active disease.

The rearrangement joins TRBV4-1 to TRBJ1-4, with D perhaps TRBD1 (6 bases). V was cut by 1 base and J by 3 bases, with 15 bases left in between. Germline assignment: CDR1 MGHRA and CDR2 YSYEKL. The CDR3 runs to 17 residues. The CDR3 loop is CASSQGGRGEANEKLFF. The CDR3 region has the DNA TGCGCCAGCAGCCAAGGGGGCAGGGGAGAGGCTAATGAAAAACTGTTTTTT.

This chain's CDR3 is CATSEENTQYF. CDR3 coding DNA: TGTGCCACCAGCGAAGAGAATACGCAGTATTTT. The chain employs TRBV15 and TRBJ2-3, with D hard to call. The CDR3 spans 11 residues. Trimming took 5 bases from V and 7 from J, leaving 7 bases between them. Germline assignment: CDR1 LNHNV and CDR2 YYDKDF (reference sequence).

This clone was recorded once. CDR3 DNA: TGTGCCAGCAGCCAGGGCAGTGCACACGAGCAGTACTTC. Its protein product is CASSQGSAHEQYF. The chain couples TRBV28 to TRBJ2-7; tentatively, D is TRBD1 (5 bases). The germline V gene has CDR1 MDHEN and CDR2 SYDVKM. The V gene lost 6 bases and the J gene lost 5 bases, with 14 bases spanning the gap. This CDR3 contains 13 residues. The whole variable domain, filled in from reference TRBV28 and TRBJ2-7, reads DVKVTQSSRYLVKRTGEKVFLECVQDMDHENMFWYRQDPGLGLRLIYFSYDVKMKEKGDIPEGYSVSREKKERFSLILESASTNQTSMYLCASSQGSAHEQYFGPGTRLTVT.

This chain joins TRBV18 and TRBJ2-3; 15 bases are a match to TRBD2. Germline lookup yields CDR1 KGHSH and CDR2 LQKENI. V lost 2 bases and J lost 3; bases outside the gene matches: 3. The CDR3 covers 17 residues. The CDR3 region is CASSPSGLAGGTDTQYF. The CDR3 nucleotides are TGTGCCAGCTCACCATCGGGACTAGCGGGGGGTACAGATACGCAGTATTTT. Full variable domain (missing parts from reference TRBV18 and TRBJ2-3): NAGVMQNPRHLVRRRGQEARLRCSPMKGHSHVYWYRQLPEEGLKFMVYLQKENIIDESGMPKERFSAEFPKEGPSILRIQQVVRGDSAAYFCASSPSGLAGGTDTQYFGPGTRLTVL.

This sequence joins TRBV27 and TRBJ2-1, with TRBD2 identical over 16 bases. V dropped 4 bases and J dropped 7; count of bases not matched to a gene: 4. Germline V gene lookup returns CDR1 MNHEY and CDR2 SMNVEV (reference sequence). The CDR3 loop spans 16 amino acids. In nucleotides, the CDR3 is TGTGCCAGCAGTTGGGCGGGACTAGCGGGGGGGAATGAGCAGTTCTTC. Protein: CASSWAGLAGGNEQFF.

This chain uses TRBV27 with TRBJ1-6; no clear D. CDR1 is MNHEY, CDR2 SMNVEV, per germline (reference sequence). V gave up 4 bases and J gave up 7 bases, with 11 bases separating them. This CDR3 is built from 14 residues. The CDR3 region is CASSYEESNSPLHF. In DNA form, the CDR3 reads TGTGCCAGCAGTTACGAGGAGAGCAATTCACCCCTCCACTTT.

The rearrangement links TRBV18 to TRBJ2-3, with TRBD2 matching over 11 bases. The CDR3 loop spans 18 amino acids. After removal of 3 bases from V and 0 bases from J, the junction contained 8 bases not matched to a gene. Germline assignment: CDR1 KGHSH and CDR2 LQKENI. CDR3 DNA: TGTGCCAGCTCACCGTCGCTAGCGGGGGGCCCCAGCACAGATACGCAGTATTTT. Encoded protein: CASSPSLAGGPSTDTQYF.

The chain carries TRBV28 and TRBJ2-1; 9 positions match TRBD1. Germline V gene sequence: CDR1 MDHEN, CDR2 SYDVKM. Losses at the gene ends were 6 bases for V and 6 bases for J; bases not matched to a gene: 9. The CDR3 is 15 residues long. The CDR3 protein is CASSVNRGRGNEQFF. CDR3 DNA sequence: TGTGCCAGCAGCGTAAACAGGGGGCGAGGCAATGAGCAGTTCTTC.

The chain couples TRBV2 to TRBJ1-5; 8 bases match TRBD1. Germline-derived CDR1 and CDR2 are SNHLY and FYNNEI. V dropped 7 bases and J dropped 5; count of bases not matched to a gene: 7. The length of the CDR3 is 14 residues. Here the CDR3 reads CASNDRGDHQPQHF. In nucleotides, the CDR3 is TGTGCCAGCAATGACAGGGGAGACCATCAGCCCCAGCATTTT.

V is TRBV10-3 and J is TRBJ1-5, with D maybe TRBD1 (5 bases). Deletions cut 8 bases from V and 0 bases from J, with 17 bases between. In germline, CDR1 is ENHRY, CDR2 SYGVKD. The length of the CDR3 is 16 residues. CDR3 nucleotides: TGTGCCATCCGACCGGAGGGGAGCGTTAGCAATCAGCCCCAGCATTTT. Protein product: CAIRPEGSVSNQPQHF.

The V and J genes are TRBV5-4 and TRBJ2-7, with 9 bases that match TRBD1. The CDR3 covers 14 residues. With 2 bases clipped from V and 3 bases from J, the junction kept 3 bases outside the gene matches. The V gene's germline CDR1 is SGHNT and CDR2 YYREEE (reference sequence). The CDR3 sequence is CASSLRTGVYEQYF. The CDR3 DNA follows: TGTGCCAGCAGCTTAAGGACAGGGGTCTACGAGCAGTACTTC. The full variable domain, in which reference TRBV5-4 and TRBJ2-7 provide the parts outside the CDR3, is ETGVTQSPTHLIKTRGQQVTLRCSSQSGHNTVSWYQQALGQGPQFIFQYYREEENGRGNFPPRFSGLQFPNYSSELNVNALELDDSALYLCASSLRTGVYEQYFGPGTRLTVT.

The CDR3 DNA sequence: TGTGCCAGCAGCACGACTAGCGGGGGGGCCAATGAGCAGTTCTTC. Encoded protein: CASSTTSGGANEQFF. This rearrangement joins TRBV6-6 to TRBJ2-1; 14 nucleotides align to TRBD2. This CDR3 is 15 amino acids long. Germline assignment: CDR1 MNHNY and CDR2 SVGAGI (reference sequence). Germline trimming cut 6 bases from V and 6 bases from J; bases unmatched to any gene: 4.

This clone has just a few counts. The rearrangement joins TRBV30 to TRBJ1-2, with 7 bases fitting TRBD1. The CDR3 consists of 13 residues. V trimming: 4 bases; J trimming: 5 bases; junction bases outside the gene matches: 7. CDR1 and CDR2 from the germline V gene are GTSNPN and SVGIG (reference sequence). CDR3: CAWKAARGYGYTF. CDR3 DNA sequence: TGTGCCTGGAAGGCCGCCAGGGGGTATGGCTACACCTTC.

This clone was counted between two and nine times. The chain uses TRBV3-1 (or the pseudogene TRBV3-2) and TRBJ2-7, with 12 bases that match TRBD2. Germline V gene data show CDR1 as LGHDT and CDR2 as YNNKEL (reference sequence). CDR3 length: 15 residues. V was clipped by 4 bases and J by 3 bases; unmatched bases: 4. The CDR3, as DNA: TGTGCCAGCAGCCCCCTAGCGGGGGGGCACTACGAGCAGTACTTC. It codes for CASSPLAGGHYEQYF.

J is TRBJ1-5 and V is TRBV11-2; 9 nucleotides line up with TRBD1. The CDR3 extends over 16 amino acids. Germline CDR1 SGHAT, CDR2 FQNNGV. V dropped 2 bases and J dropped 3; count of bases not matched to a gene: 5. For the CDR3, the DNA is TGTGCCAGCAGCTTAACGGGACAGGGCTACAATCAGCCCCAGCATTTT. Its protein product is CASSLTGQGYNQPQHF.

The chain links TRBV5-1 to TRBJ1-1; D possibly corresponds to TRBD1 (6 bases). V lost 2 bases to trimming and J lost 3 bases, with 11 bases between them. This CDR3 has 14 residues. The germline V gene has CDR1 SGHRS and CDR2 YFSETQ. CDR3 DNA sequence: TGCGCCAGCAGCTTCATCAGGGGAGACACTGAAGCTTTCTTT. This encodes CASSFIRGDTEAFF.

J is TRBJ1-3 and V is TRBV28, with D possibly being TRBD1 (5 bases). The germline V gene encodes CDR1 MDHEN and CDR2 SYDVKM. CDR3 length equals 18 residues. V was clipped by 6 bases and J by 0 bases, with 21 bases between them. CDR3: CASSTLGRVGSSGNTIYF. The DNA of the CDR3 is TGTGCCAGCAGCACGTTGGGCAGGGTGGGAAGCTCTGGAAACACCATATATTTT.

This chain uses TRBV29-1 with TRBJ1-1; unclear D gene. Germline-derived CDR1 and CDR2 are SQVTM and ANQGSEA. This CDR3 spans 11 amino acids. V lost 2 bases, J lost 11 bases, and 12 bases lay in between. The CDR3 region has the DNA TGCAGCGTTGAACCAGGTGCGCAGGCTTTCTTT. It specifies CSVEPGAQAFF.